The T cell receptor beta chain described here comes from a study of type 1 regulatory T cells. The overall study: T-allo10 is a Tr1-enriched, alloantigen-specific CD4 T cell product made in vitro.

A single record per CDR3 protein comes from TCRdb applying MiXCR to the reads. The data show under 20,000 distinct CDR3 sequences, more than 8.5% seen once. At least ten counts were recorded for this clonotype. The receptor's source is a human donor in good health. Material: CD4+ T cells, either the whole sample or a sorted fraction (not recorded which).

The CDR3 sequence: CSGLAGVEQFF. DNA of the CDR3: TGCAGCGGGCTAGCGGGAGTTGAGCAGTTCTTC. The V gene is TRBV29-1, the J gene TRBJ2-1, with TRBD2 matching over 10 bases. Looked up from germline, CDR1 is SQVTM and CDR2 is ANQGSEA. The CDR3 is 11 residues long. After removal of 7 bases from V and 9 bases from J, the junction contained 3 bases not matched to a gene.